This TCR beta chain was recorded in a study of PD-1 blockade in classical Hodgkin lymphoma. Whole-study findings and limits: Compared with healthy donors, newly diagnosed patients reportedly showed lower baseline TCR diversity. Baseline diversity in complete responders resembled that of newly diagnosed patients. A significant rise in TCR diversity was seen by C4D1 for CD4+ cells but not for CD8+ cells.

As concerns this clone: Its antigen is not known.

TCRdb keeps only in-frame clones here, not all; method: immunoSEQ multiplex PCR. This table holds about 94,000 clones, 75% to 90% found once. The CDR3 runs to 14 residues. The germline gives CDR1 SGHRS, CDR2 YFSETQ. V was clipped by 0 bases and J by 1 base, with 8 bases between them. After autologous stem cell transplantation all patients relapsed, and prior brentuximab vedotin exposure differed between cohorts. J is TRBJ2-7 and V is TRBV5-1; a weak D match, TRBD1 (5 bases). This TCR was sampled from a human donor with classical Hodgkin lymphoma. Here the sequenced sample was peripheral blood mononuclear cells (PBMCs), taken before the second cycle of nivolumab. The CDR3 is CASSLAQGSYEQYF. As DNA, the CDR3 is TGCGCCAGCAGCTTGGCCCAGGGATCCTACGAGCAGTACTTC.